This is a list of T cell receptor beta chains from one sample in a study of T cells in localized non-small cell lung cancer. Using immunoSEQ multiplex PCR, the repertoire was profiled, and TCRdb retains in-frame clones only, with some absent. The repertoire holds some 25,000 clones, 88% seen once, with about 9.4% in the top ten. Sequenced here: peripheral blood mononuclear cells, sampled before any cancer treatment. These receptors all come from a woman aged 35 to 69 with stage III lung adenocarcinoma. CDR3s include the opening cysteine and the closing phenylalanine or tryptophan. The order of the fields is V gene, D gene, clone size, J gene, CDR3 DNA, CDR3 protein. D genes are given only for firm matches. The size entry is marked missing in some rows and otherwise reads once, few, many or a size class.

V gene: TRBV30
D gene: TRBD1
clone size: NA
J gene: TRBJ2-5
CDR3 DNA: TGTGCCTGGATGACGCCAGGTCGGGGTGGTGAGGGGGCCAGGGGAGAGACCCAGTACTTC
CDR3 protein: CAWMTPGRGGEGARGETQYF

V gene: TRBV29-1
D gene: TRBD1
clone size: once
J gene: TRBJ1-1
CDR3 DNA: TGCAGCGCATCGACAGGGGACATGAACACTGAAGCTTTCTTT
CDR3 protein: CSASTGDMNTEAFF

V gene: TRBV6-4
D gene: TRBD1
clone size: NA
J gene: TRBJ2-3
CDR3 DNA: TGTGCCAGCAGTGACGGGACAGGGGGCACAGATACGCAGTATTTT
CDR3 protein: CASSDGTGGTDTQYF

V gene: TRBV29-1
D gene: NA
clone size: NA
J gene: TRBJ1-5
CDR3 DNA: TGCAGCGCCGGGGGGCAGGGGATAGGTCAGCCCCAGCATTTT
CDR3 protein: CSAGGQGIGQPQHF

V gene: TRBV7-2
D gene: TRBD1
clone size: once
J gene: TRBJ1-1
CDR3 DNA: TGTGCCAGCAGCCGACGACGGACAGGTATTGAAGCTTTCTTT
CDR3 protein: CASSRRRTGIEAFF

V gene: TRBV7-2
D gene: TRBD2
clone size: NA
J gene: TRBJ2-1
CDR3 DNA: TGTGCCAGCAGCTTAGAGCTAGCGGGTGACTACAATGAGCAGTTCTTC
CDR3 protein: CASSLELAGDYNEQFF

V gene: TRBV29-1
D gene: NA
clone size: once
J gene: TRBJ2-7
CDR3 DNA: TGCAGCGCCCTCCTAGGGGGGGGCCTGGGCTACGAGCAGTACTTC
CDR3 protein: CSALLGGGLGYEQYF

V gene: TRBV25-1
D gene: TRBD1
clone size: NA
J gene: TRBJ2-7
CDR3 DNA: TGTGCCAGCAGTGAAAGACAGGGGTACGAGCAGTACTTC
CDR3 protein: CASSERQGYEQYF

V gene: TRBV4-1
D gene: TRBD1
clone size: NA
J gene: TRBJ1-3
CDR3 DNA: TGCGCCAGCAGCCCCGGACAGGGGGAAAGAAACACCATATATTTT
CDR3 protein: CASSPGQGERNTIYF

V gene: TRBV2
D gene: TRBD1
clone size: NA
J gene: TRBJ1-5
CDR3 DNA: TGTGCCAGCAGTGAGGCGACAGGGGATAGCAATCAGCCCCAGCATTTT
CDR3 protein: CASSEATGDSNQPQHF

V gene: TRBV5-1
D gene: TRBD1
clone size: NA
J gene: TRBJ1-5
CDR3 DNA: TGCGCCAGCAGCTGGACAGGGGGCAAGGATCAGCCCCAGCATTTT
CDR3 protein: CASSWTGGKDQPQHF

V gene: TRBV7-2
D gene: NA
clone size: NA
J gene: TRBJ2-3
CDR3 DNA: TGTGCCAGCAGCTTAAACTCAGGGCGCACAGATACGCAGTATTTT
CDR3 protein: CASSLNSGRTDTQYF

V gene: TRBV4-1
D gene: NA
clone size: NA
J gene: TRBJ1-2
CDR3 DNA: TGCGCCAGCAGCCAACAGGGGCGGTGGGGCTACACCTTC
CDR3 protein: CASSQQGRWGYTF

V gene: TRBV6-1
D gene: NA
clone size: NA
J gene: TRBJ2-4
CDR3 DNA: TGTGCCAGCAGTGGGGTTGGGGCCCTAGCCAAAAACATTCAGTACTTC
CDR3 protein: CASSGVGALAKNIQYF

V gene: TRBV5-1
D gene: NA
clone size: NA
J gene: TRBJ2-7
CDR3 DNA: TGCGCCAGCAGCCAAAACCCACAGGACGAGCAGTACTTC
CDR3 protein: CASSQNPQDEQYF

V gene: TRBV19
D gene: NA
clone size: NA
J gene: TRBJ1-5
CDR3 DNA: TGTGCCAGTAGCACAGGGTATCAGCCCCAGCATTTT
CDR3 protein: CASSTGYQPQHF

V gene: TRBV4-1
D gene: NA
clone size: medium-sized
J gene: TRBJ1-5
CDR3 DNA: TGCGCCAGCTGCCCCACGGCAAATAGCAATCAGCCCCAGCATTTT
CDR3 protein: CASCPTANSNQPQHF

V gene: TRBV10-2
D gene: NA
clone size: NA
J gene: TRBJ1-3
CDR3 DNA: TGCGCCAGTAACGCTGGAAACACCATATATTTT
CDR3 protein: CASNAGNTIYF

V gene: TRBV7-9
D gene: TRBD2
clone size: NA
J gene: TRBJ2-3
CDR3 DNA: TGTGCCAGCAGCCCGGGACTAGCGGGGGGCACAGATACGCAGTATTTT
CDR3 protein: CASSPGLAGGTDTQYF

V gene: TRBV6-6
D gene: TRBD1
clone size: NA
J gene: TRBJ1-2
CDR3 DNA: TGTGCCAGCAGTTACCTACGGACAGGGGCTGCCTACACCTTC
CDR3 protein: CASSYLRTGAAYTF

V gene: TRBV6-5
D gene: NA
clone size: NA
J gene: TRBJ1-1
CDR3 DNA: TGTGCCAGCAGATACCTTGGGGGGGGCACTGAAGCTTTCTTT
CDR3 protein: CASRYLGGGTEAFF

V gene: TRBV2
D gene: TRBD2
clone size: NA
J gene: TRBJ2-3
CDR3 DNA: TGTGCCAGCATCGGCGGGAGGATTTCCACAGATACGCAGTATTTT
CDR3 protein: CASIGGRISTDTQYF

V gene: TRBV6-5
D gene: NA
clone size: NA
J gene: TRBJ1-2
CDR3 DNA: TGTGCCAGCAGTCCCAGCGATCGGAGGGGGTATGGCTACACCTTC
CDR3 protein: CASSPSDRRGYGYTF

V gene: TRBV7-2
D gene: NA
clone size: NA
J gene: TRBJ2-5
CDR3 DNA: TGTGCCAGCAGCTCCGTGGAGACCCAGTACTTC
CDR3 protein: CASSSVETQYF

V gene: TRBV7-8
D gene: NA
clone size: NA
J gene: TRBJ1-2
CDR3 DNA: TGTGCCAGCAGCTTAGGTACCGGCAGATCCTATGGCTACACCTTC
CDR3 protein: CASSLGTGRSYGYTF

V gene: TRBV5-6
D gene: NA
clone size: NA
J gene: TRBJ2-3
CDR3 DNA: TGTGCCAGCTACGGACAGAGCACAGATACGCAGTATTTT
CDR3 protein: CASYGQSTDTQYF

V gene: TRBV6-1
D gene: TRBD2
clone size: NA
J gene: TRBJ2-7
CDR3 DNA: TGTGCCAGCGGAGGACTAGCGGCCTACGAGCAGTACTTC
CDR3 protein: CASGGLAAYEQYF

V gene: TRBV2
D gene: NA
clone size: NA
J gene: TRBJ1-5
CDR3 DNA: TGTGCCAGCAGTGGGGGGGGCCCGTGGCAGCCCCAGCATTTT
CDR3 protein: CASSGGGPWQPQHF

V gene: TRBV9
D gene: NA
clone size: NA
J gene: TRBJ2-7
CDR3 DNA: TGTGCCAGCAGCGTTAGAGGGCAGGAGAACTACGAGCAGTACTTC
CDR3 protein: CASSVRGQENYEQYF

V gene: TRBV19
D gene: NA
clone size: NA
J gene: TRBJ1-1
CDR3 DNA: TGTGCCAGTAGTCGGCTCGGGGGGGTGAACACTGAAGCTTTCTTT
CDR3 protein: CASSRLGGVNTEAFF

V gene: TRBV2
D gene: NA
clone size: NA
J gene: TRBJ2-2
CDR3 DNA: TGTGCCAGCAGCCGAGGCGGGTCGAACACCGGGGAGCTGTTTTTT
CDR3 protein: CASSRGGSNTGELFF

V gene: TRBV28
D gene: TRBD2
clone size: NA
J gene: TRBJ2-7
CDR3 DNA: TGTGCCAGCAGCACCACACTCACTAGCGGGAAGAGAGTCGAGCAGTACTTC
CDR3 protein: CASSTTLTSGKRVEQYF

V gene: TRBV7-2
D gene: TRBD1
clone size: NA
J gene: TRBJ2-7
CDR3 DNA: TGTGCCAGCAGCAAGACAGGGATGTGGATAGAGCAGTACTTC
CDR3 protein: CASSKTGMWIEQYF

V gene: TRBV5-4
D gene: TRBD2
clone size: NA
J gene: TRBJ2-7
CDR3 DNA: TGTGCCAGCAGTTCTTTAGCGGGGGCGGACGAGCAGTACTTC
CDR3 protein: CASSSLAGADEQYF

V gene: TRBV18
D gene: NA
clone size: NA
J gene: TRBJ1-5
CDR3 DNA: TGTGCCAGCTCACCCGGGACGGCCCAAAGGCCCCAGCATTTT
CDR3 protein: CASSPGTAQRPQHF

V gene: TRBV5-6
D gene: NA
clone size: NA
J gene: TRBJ1-1
CDR3 DNA: TGTGCCAGCAGCTTGTCTTGGTACACTGAAGCTTTCTTT
CDR3 protein: CASSLSWYTEAFF

V gene: TRBV6-1
D gene: NA
clone size: NA
J gene: TRBJ2-2
CDR3 DNA: TGTGCCTCTAGTGAGCGGCACACCGGGGAGCTGTTTTTT
CDR3 protein: CASSERHTGELFF

V gene: TRBV5-1
D gene: TRBD1
clone size: NA
J gene: TRBJ1-2
CDR3 DNA: TGCGCCAGCAGCGCTGGGACAGGGGTCTATGGCTACACCTTC
CDR3 protein: CASSAGTGVYGYTF

V gene: TRBV4-1
D gene: TRBD2
clone size: once
J gene: TRBJ2-3
CDR3 DNA: TGCGCCAGCAGCCAAGCCCACTCACAAGCGGGGGATTCAGATACGCAGTATTTT
CDR3 protein: CASSQAHSQAGDSDTQYF

V gene: TRBV6-1
D gene: TRBD2
clone size: NA
J gene: TRBJ2-2
CDR3 DNA: TGTGCCAGCAGTGGTCTAGCGGGAATCGCCGGGGAGCTGTTTTTT
CDR3 protein: CASSGLAGIAGELFF

V gene: TRBV4-1
D gene: TRBD2
clone size: few
J gene: TRBJ2-7
CDR3 DNA: TGCGCCAGCAGCCCCGGCGGGAGGGGGGGCTACGAGCAGTACTTC
CDR3 protein: CASSPGGRGGYEQYF

V gene: TRBV19
D gene: NA
clone size: NA
J gene: TRBJ1-5
CDR3 DNA: TGTGCCAGTAGTATAAACGCGGCAAGTTATCAGCCCCAGCATTTT
CDR3 protein: CASSINAASYQPQHF

V gene: TRBV5-1
D gene: TRBD1
clone size: NA
J gene: TRBJ2-5
CDR3 DNA: TGCGCCAGCAGCTTTAAACCGGGACAGGGAGAGACCCAGTACTTC
CDR3 protein: CASSFKPGQGETQYF

V gene: TRBV6-1
D gene: TRBD1
clone size: NA
J gene: TRBJ1-6
CDR3 DNA: TGTGCCAGCAGTGAACCGGGACAGGGGGCCGGTTCACCCCTCCACTTT
CDR3 protein: CASSEPGQGAGSPLHF

V gene: TRBV7-3
D gene: NA
clone size: once
J gene: TRBJ2-6
CDR3 DNA: TGTGCCAGCAGCTTAACAACGGGGACCGGGGCCAACGTCCTGACTTTC
CDR3 protein: CASSLTTGTGANVLTF

V gene: TRBV7-9
D gene: TRBD1
clone size: NA
J gene: TRBJ2-7
CDR3 DNA: TGTGCCAGCAGCGACAGGACAGGGCGGGTGGACGAGCAGTACTTC
CDR3 protein: CASSDRTGRVDEQYF

V gene: TRBV15
D gene: TRBD2
clone size: NA
J gene: TRBJ2-1
CDR3 DNA: TGTGCCACCAGCAGACCTGGGACTAGCGGGAGGACGTACAATGAGCAGTTCTTC
CDR3 protein: CATSRPGTSGRTYNEQFF

V gene: TRBV20-1
D gene: NA
clone size: NA
J gene: TRBJ1-1
CDR3 DNA: TGCAGGGGAGGAGGGACTGAAGCTTTCTTT
CDR3 protein: CRGGGTEAFF

V gene: TRBV18
D gene: NA
clone size: NA
J gene: TRBJ2-1
CDR3 DNA: TGTGCCAGCTCACCACCGAAGGGGTCCCTGCGGGAGCAGTTCTTC
CDR3 protein: CASSPPKGSLREQFF

V gene: TRBV2
D gene: NA
clone size: NA
J gene: TRBJ1-1
CDR3 DNA: TGTGCCAGCCCCCGGGGGAACGTGAACACTGAAGCTTTCTTT
CDR3 protein: CASPRGNVNTEAFF

V gene: TRBV11-1
D gene: TRBD1
clone size: NA
J gene: TRBJ1-1
CDR3 DNA: TGTGCCAGCAGCTTAGGGGCGGGACAGCCAGACGGGAACACTGAAGCTTTCTTT
CDR3 protein: CASSLGAGQPDGNTEAFF

V gene: TRBV6-1
D gene: NA
clone size: NA
J gene: TRBJ1-5
CDR3 DNA: TGTGCCAGCAGCGAAGGCTCGAGGGGGAGGGGTCAGCCCCAGCATTTT
CDR3 protein: CASSEGSRGRGQPQHF

V gene: TRBV6-1
D gene: NA
clone size: NA
J gene: TRBJ1-4
CDR3 DNA: TGTGCCAGCAGTGACCCCAATGGGTATCGGGGGACTAATGAAAAACTGTTTTTT
CDR3 protein: CASSDPNGYRGTNEKLFF

V gene: TRBV5-1
D gene: NA
clone size: NA
J gene: TRBJ2-7
CDR3 DNA: TGCGCCAGCAGCTTGGATAATACAATCCCCTACGAGCAGTACTTC
CDR3 protein: CASSLDNTIPYEQYF

V gene: TRBV27
D gene: NA
clone size: NA
J gene: TRBJ1-4
CDR3 DNA: TGTGCCAGCAGGGACAGATCTAATGAAAAACTGTTTTTT
CDR3 protein: CASRDRSNEKLFF

V gene: TRBV2
D gene: NA
clone size: NA
J gene: TRBJ2-7
CDR3 DNA: TGTGCCAGCAGCGCGGACTTACTTCGTCTCTACGAGCAGTACTTC
CDR3 protein: CASSADLLRLYEQYF

V gene: TRBV11-2
D gene: NA
clone size: NA
J gene: TRBJ2-7
CDR3 DNA: TGTGCCAGCAGCCCGGCCTACAGTCGACACTACGAGCAGTACTTC
CDR3 protein: CASSPAYSRHYEQYF